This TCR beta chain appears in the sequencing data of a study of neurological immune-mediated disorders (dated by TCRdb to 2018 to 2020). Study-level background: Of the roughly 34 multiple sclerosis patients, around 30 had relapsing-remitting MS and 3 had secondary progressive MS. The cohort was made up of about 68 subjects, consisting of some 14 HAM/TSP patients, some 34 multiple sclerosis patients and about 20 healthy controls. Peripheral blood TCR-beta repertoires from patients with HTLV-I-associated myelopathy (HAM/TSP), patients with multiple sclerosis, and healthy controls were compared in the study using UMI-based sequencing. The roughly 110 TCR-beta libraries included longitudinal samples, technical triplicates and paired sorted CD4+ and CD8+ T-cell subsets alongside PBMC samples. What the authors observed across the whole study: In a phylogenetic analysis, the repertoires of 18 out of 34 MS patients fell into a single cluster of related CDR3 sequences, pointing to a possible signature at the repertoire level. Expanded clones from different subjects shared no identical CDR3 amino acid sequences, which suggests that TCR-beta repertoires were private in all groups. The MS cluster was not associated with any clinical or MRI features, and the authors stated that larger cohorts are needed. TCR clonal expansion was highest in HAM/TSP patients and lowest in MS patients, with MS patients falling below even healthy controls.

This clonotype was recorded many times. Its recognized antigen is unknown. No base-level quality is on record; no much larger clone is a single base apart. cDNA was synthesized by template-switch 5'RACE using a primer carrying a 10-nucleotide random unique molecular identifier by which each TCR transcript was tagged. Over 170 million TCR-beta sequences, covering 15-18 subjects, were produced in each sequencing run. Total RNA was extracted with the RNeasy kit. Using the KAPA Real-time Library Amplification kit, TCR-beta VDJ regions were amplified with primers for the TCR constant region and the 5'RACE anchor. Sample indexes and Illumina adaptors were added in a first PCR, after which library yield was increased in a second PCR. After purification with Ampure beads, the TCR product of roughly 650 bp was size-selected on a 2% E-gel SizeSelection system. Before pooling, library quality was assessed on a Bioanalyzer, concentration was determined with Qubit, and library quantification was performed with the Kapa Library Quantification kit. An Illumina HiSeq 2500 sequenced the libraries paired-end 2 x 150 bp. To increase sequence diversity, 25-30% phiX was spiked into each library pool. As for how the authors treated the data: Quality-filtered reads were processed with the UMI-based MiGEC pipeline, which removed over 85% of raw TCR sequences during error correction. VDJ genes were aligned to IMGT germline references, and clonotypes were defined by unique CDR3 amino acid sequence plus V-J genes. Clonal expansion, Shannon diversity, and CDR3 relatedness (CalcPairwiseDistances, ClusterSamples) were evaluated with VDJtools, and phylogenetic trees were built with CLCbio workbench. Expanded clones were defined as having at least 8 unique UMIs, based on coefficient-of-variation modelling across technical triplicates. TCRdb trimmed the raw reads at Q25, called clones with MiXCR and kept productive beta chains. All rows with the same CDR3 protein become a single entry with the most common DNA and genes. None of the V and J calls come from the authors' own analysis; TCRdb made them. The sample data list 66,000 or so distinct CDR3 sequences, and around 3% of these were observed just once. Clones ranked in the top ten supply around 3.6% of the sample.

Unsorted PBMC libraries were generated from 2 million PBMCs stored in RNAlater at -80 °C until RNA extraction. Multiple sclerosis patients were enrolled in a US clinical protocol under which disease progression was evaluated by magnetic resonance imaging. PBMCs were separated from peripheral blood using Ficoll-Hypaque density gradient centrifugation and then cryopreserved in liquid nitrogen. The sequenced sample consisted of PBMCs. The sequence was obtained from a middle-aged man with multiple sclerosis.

Here is the DNA: TGTGCCATCAGTGAGTTCCTGATTGCAACTAATGAAAAACTGTTTTTT. It encodes CAISEFLIATNEKLFF. The V gene is TRBV10-3 and the J gene is TRBJ1-4, with no D gene named confidently. Relative to germline, V is 1 base shorter and J is 0 bases shorter, with 9 bases between their ends. Looking up the germline V gene yields CDR1 ENHRY and CDR2 SYGVKD. The CDR3 numbers 16 residues from cysteine through phenylalanine. Only the CDR3 DNA stays, 48 bases, in frame from base 1.